This section outlines one T cell receptor beta chain sequence together with its context. Antigen: not known. One entry per CDR3 protein, called by TCRdb with MiXCR from the reads. This repertoire shows some 700,000 distinct CDR3 sequences, about 30% found once; its top ten account for roughly 18%. CDR1 is SQVTM and CDR2 is ANQGSEA in the germline V gene. The junction had 4 bases not matched to a gene; V was cut back by 1 base and J by 5 bases. The CDR3 has 15 amino acids. This record comes from a study of T cell repertoires in cytomegalovirus infection. Overall study context: Based on public TCR beta signatures, there were indications of CMV infection and of a matching HLA type. Study conclusions and caveats: The response measured ex vivo was dominated by TCR beta clonotypes (HLA-C-restricted and CMV-specific).

The J gene is TRBJ2-1, the V gene TRBV29-1; 11 bases map to TRBD2. The specimen was cultured PBMCs, collected from culture after CMV antigen stimulation. This sequence originates from a human donor in good health (CMV status not recorded). Some clones in this sample may be carry-over from other donors' samples. In DNA form, the CDR3 reads TGCAGCGTTGAAGTAGGACTAGCGGGCGACAATGAGCAGTTCTTC. It specifies CSVEVGLAGDNEQFF.